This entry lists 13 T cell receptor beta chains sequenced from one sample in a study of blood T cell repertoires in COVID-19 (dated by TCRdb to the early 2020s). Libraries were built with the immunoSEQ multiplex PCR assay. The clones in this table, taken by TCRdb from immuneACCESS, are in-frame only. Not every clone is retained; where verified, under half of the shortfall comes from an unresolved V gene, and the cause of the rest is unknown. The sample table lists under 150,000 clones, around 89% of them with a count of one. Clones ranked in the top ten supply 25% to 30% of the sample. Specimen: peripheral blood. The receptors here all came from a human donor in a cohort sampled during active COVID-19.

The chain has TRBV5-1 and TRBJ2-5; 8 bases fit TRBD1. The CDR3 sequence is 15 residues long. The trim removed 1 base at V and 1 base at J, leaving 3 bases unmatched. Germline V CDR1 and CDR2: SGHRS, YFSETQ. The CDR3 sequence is CASSLWTGSQETQYF. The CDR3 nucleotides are TGCGCCAGCAGCTTGTGGACAGGGAGCCAAGAGACCCAGTACTTC.

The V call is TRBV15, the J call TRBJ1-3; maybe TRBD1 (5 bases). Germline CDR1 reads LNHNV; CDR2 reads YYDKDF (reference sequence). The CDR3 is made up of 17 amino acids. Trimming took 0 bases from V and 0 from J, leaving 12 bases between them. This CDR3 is CATSRDHDSSSGNTIYF. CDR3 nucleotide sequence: TGTGCCACCAGCAGAGATCATGACAGCTCCTCTGGAAACACCATATATTTT.

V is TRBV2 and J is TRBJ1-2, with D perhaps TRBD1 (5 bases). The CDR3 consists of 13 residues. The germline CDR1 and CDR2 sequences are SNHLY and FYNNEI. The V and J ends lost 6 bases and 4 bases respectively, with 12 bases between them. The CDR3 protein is CASSLQGPYGYTF. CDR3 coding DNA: TGTGCCAGCAGCCTCCAGGGCCCCTATGGCTACACCTTC.

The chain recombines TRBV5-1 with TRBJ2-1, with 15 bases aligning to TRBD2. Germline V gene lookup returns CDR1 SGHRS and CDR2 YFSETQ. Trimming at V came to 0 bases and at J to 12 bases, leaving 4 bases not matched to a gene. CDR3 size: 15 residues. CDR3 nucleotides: TGCGCCAGCAGCTTGGGGACTAGCGGGGGGGCCGGGCAGTTCTTC. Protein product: CASSLGTSGGAGQFF.

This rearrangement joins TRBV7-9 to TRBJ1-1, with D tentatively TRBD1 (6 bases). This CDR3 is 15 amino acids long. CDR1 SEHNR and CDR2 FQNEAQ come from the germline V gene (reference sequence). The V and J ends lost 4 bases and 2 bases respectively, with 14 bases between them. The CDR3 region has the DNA TGTGCCAGCAGCTCACCAGGGGTGGTTAACACTGAAGCTTTCTTT. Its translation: CASSSPGVVNTEAFF.

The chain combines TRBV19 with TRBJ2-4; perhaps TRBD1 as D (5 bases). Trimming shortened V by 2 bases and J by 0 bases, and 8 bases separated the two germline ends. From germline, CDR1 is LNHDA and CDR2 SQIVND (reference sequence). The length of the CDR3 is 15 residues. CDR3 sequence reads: CASSIFQGAKNIQYF. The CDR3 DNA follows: TGTGCCAGTAGTATATTTCAGGGAGCCAAAAACATTCAGTACTTC. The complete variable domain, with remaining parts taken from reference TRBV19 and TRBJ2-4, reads DGGITQSPKYLFRKEGQNVTLSCEQNLNHDAMYWYRQDPGQGLRLIYYSQIVNDFQKGDIAEGYSVSREKKESFPLTVTSAQKNPTAFYLCASSIFQGAKNIQYFGAGTRLSVL.

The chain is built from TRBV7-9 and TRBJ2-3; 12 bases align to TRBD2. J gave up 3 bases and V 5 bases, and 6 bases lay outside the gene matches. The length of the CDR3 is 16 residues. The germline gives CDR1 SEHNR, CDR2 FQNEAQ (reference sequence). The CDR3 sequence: CASSPLGLAGTDTQYF. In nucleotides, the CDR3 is TGTGCCAGCAGCCCGCTTGGACTAGCGGGGACAGATACGCAGTATTTT. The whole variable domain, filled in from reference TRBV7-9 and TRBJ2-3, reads DTGVSQNPRHKITKRGQNVTFRCDPISEHNRLYWYRQTLGQGPEFLTYFQNEAQLEKSRLLSDRFSAERPKGSFSTLEIQRTEQGDSAMYLCASSPLGLAGTDTQYFGPGTRLTVL.

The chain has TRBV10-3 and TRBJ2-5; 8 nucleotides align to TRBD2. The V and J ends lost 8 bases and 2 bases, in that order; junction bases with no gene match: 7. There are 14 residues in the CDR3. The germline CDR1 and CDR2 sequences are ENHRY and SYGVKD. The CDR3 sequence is CAIAAASGQETQYF. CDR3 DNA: TGTGCCATCGCCGCGGCTAGCGGGCAAGAGACCCAGTACTTC.

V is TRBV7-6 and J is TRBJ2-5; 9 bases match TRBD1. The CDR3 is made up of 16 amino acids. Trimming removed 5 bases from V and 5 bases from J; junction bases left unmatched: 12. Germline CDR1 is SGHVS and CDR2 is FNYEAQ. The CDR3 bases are TGTGCCAGCAGCGCAGGCTCCGGGACAGGGCGGGAGACCCAGTACTTC. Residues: CASSAGSGTGRETQYF.

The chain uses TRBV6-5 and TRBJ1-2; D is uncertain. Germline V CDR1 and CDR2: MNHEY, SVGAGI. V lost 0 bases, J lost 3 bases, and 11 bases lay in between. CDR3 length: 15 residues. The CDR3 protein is CASSYSNRGDYGYTF. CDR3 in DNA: TGTGCCAGCAGTTACTCGAATCGGGGAGACTATGGCTACACCTTC.

As DNA, the CDR3 is TGCGCCAGCAGGGAGGAGCTTACCGGGGAGCTGTTTTTT. The encoded protein is CASREELTGELFF. The rearrangement links TRBV5-1 to TRBJ2-2; D perhaps matches TRBD2 (5 bases). The CDR3 contains 13 residues. Germline CDR1 reads SGHRS; CDR2 reads YFSETQ. V dropped 5 bases and J dropped 5 bases, with 10 bases sitting between them.

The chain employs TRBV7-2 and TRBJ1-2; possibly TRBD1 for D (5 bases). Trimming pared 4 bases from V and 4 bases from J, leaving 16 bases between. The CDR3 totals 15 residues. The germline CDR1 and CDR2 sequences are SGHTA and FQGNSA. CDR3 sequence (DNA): TGTGCCAGCAGCTCAACCTCGACCAGGGTCTATGGCTACACCTTC. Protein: CASSSTSTRVYGYTF.

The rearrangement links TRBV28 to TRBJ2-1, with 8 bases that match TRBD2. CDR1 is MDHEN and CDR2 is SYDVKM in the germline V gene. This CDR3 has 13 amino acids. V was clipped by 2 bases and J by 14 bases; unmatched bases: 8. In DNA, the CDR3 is TGTGCCAGCAGTTTACCCCTTACCGGGGGGGAGTTCTTC. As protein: CASSLPLTGGEFF.